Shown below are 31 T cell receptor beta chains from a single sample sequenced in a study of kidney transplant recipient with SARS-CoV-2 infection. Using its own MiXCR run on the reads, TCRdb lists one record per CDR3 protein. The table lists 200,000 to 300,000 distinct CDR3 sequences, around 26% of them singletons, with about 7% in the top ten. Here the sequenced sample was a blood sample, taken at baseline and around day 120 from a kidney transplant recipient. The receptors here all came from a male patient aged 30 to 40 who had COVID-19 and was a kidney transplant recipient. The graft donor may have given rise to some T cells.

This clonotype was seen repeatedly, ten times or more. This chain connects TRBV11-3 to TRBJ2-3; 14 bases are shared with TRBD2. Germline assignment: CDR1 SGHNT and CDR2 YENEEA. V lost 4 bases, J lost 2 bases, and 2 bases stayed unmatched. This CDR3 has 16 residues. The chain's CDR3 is CASSSGLAGATDTQYF. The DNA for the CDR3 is TGTGCCAGCAGCTCGGGACTAGCGGGAGCCACAGATACGCAGTATTTT.

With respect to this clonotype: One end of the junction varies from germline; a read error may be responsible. CDR3 residues: CDSSEGRGKGYNEQFF. The CDR3 DNA sequence: TGTGACAGCAGTGAAGGCAGGGGAAAGGGATACAATGAGCAGTTCTTC. The rearrangement uses TRBV2 and TRBJ2-1, with D perhaps matching TRBD1 (6 bases). CDR3 size: 16 residues. Germline lookup yields CDR1 SNHLY and CDR2 FYNNEI.

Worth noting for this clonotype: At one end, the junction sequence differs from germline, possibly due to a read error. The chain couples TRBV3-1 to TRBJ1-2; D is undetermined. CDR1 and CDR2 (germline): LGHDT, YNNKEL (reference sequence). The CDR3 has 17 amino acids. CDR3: CASSRCHTLRKTYGYAF. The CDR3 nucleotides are TGTGCCAGCAGCCGGTGCCACACCCTTCGAAAGACCTATGGCTACGCCTTC.

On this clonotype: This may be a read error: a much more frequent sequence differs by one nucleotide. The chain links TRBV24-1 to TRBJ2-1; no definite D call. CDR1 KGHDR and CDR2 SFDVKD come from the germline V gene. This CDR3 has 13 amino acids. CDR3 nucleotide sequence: TGTGCCACCAGTGATCCTAACAACAATGGGCAGTTCTTC. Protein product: CATSDPNNNGQFF.

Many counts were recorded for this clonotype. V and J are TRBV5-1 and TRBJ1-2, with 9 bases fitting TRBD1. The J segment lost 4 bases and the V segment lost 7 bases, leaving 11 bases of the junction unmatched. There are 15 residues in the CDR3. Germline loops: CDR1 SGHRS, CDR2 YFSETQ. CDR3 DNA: TGCGCCAGCCGGACAGGGGCAGTATCGGGCTATGGCTACACCTTC. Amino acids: CASRTGAVSGYGYTF.

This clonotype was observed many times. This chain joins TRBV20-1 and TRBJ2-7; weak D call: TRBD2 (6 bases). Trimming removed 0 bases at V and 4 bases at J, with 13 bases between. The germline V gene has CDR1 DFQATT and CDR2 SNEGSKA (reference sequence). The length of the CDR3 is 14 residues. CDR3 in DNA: TGCAGTGCTAGAGATCCGGGGGAGATGTACGAGCAGTACTTC. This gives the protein CSARDPGEMYEQYF.

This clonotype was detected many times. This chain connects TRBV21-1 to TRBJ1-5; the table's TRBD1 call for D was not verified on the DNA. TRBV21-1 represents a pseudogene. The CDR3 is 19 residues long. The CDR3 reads CASSNFEGPGRPPNQPQHF. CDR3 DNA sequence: TGTGCCAGCAGCAATTTCGAGGGACCGGGACGTCCCCCTAATCAGCCCCAGCATTTT.

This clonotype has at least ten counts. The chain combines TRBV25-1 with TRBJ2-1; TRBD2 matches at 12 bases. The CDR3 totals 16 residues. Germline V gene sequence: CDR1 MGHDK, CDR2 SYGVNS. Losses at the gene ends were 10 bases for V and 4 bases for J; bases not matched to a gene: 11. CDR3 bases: TGTGCCACCTCTTTCGGGACTAGCGGGTCTTACAATGAGCAGTTCTTC. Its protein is CATSFGTSGSYNEQFF.

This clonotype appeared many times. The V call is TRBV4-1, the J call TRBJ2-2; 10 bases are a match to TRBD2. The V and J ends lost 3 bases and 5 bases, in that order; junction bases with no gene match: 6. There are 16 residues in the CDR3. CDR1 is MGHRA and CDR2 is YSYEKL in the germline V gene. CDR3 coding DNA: TGCGCCAGCAGCCAGACGACTAGCGGGCGAACCGGGGAGCTGTTTTTT. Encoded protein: CASSQTTSGRTGELFF.

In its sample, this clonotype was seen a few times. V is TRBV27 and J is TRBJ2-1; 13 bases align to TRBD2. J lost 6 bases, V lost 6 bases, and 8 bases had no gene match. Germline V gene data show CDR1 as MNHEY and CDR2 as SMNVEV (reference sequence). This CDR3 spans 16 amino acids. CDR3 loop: CASSGTSGTKGNEQFF. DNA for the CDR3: TGTGCCAGCAGCGGGACTAGCGGGACGAAAGGCAATGAGCAGTTCTTC.

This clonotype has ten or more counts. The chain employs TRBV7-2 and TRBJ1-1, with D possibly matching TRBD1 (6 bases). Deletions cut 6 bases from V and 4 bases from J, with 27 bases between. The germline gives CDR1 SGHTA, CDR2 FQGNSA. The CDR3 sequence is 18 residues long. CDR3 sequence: CASRGPGVTFVGSTEAFF. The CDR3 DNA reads TGTGCCAGCAGGGGACCAGGGGTCACCTTCGTCGGTAGCACTGAAGCTTTCTTT.

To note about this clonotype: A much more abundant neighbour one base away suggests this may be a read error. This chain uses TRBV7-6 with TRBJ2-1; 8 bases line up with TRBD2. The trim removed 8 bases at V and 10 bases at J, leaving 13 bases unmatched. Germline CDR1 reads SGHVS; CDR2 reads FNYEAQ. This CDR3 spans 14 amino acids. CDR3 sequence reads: CASGAGTSEGEQFF. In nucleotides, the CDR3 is TGTGCCAGCGGCGCCGGGACTAGTGAGGGGGAGCAGTTCTTC.

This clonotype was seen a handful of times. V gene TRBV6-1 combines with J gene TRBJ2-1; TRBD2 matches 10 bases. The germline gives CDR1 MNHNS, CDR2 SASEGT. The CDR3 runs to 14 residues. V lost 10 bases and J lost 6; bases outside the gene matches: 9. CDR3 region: CAIGRASGSNEQFF. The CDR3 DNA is TGTGCCATCGGCCGGGCTAGCGGGAGCAATGAGCAGTTCTTC.

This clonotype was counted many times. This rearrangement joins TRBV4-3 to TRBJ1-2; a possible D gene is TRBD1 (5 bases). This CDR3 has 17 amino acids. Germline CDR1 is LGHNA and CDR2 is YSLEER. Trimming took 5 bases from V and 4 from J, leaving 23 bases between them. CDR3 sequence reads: CASSWCTGRRKTYGYTF. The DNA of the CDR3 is TGCGCCAGCAGCTGGTGTACAGGACGTCGAAAGACCTATGGCTACACCTTC.

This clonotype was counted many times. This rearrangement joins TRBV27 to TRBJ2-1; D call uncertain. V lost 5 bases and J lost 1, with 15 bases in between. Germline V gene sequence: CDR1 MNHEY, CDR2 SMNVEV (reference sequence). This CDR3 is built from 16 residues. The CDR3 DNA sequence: TGTGCCAGCAGTACGACGAGGACCCGTTCCTACAATGAGCAGTTCTTC. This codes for CASSTTRTRSYNEQFF.

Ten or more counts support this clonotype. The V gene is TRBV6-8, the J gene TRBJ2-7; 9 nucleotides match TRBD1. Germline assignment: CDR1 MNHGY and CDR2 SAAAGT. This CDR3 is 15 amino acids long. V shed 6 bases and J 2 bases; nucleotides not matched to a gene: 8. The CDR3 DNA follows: TGTGCCAGCAGCCAAGCATGGGACAGGGCCTACGAGCAGTACTTC. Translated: CASSQAWDRAYEQYF.

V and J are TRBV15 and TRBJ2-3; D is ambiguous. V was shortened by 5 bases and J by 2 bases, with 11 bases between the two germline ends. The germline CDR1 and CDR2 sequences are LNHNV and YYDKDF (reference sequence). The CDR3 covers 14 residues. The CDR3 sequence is CATSSRMHTDTQYF. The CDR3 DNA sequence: TGTGCCACCAGCTCCCGGATGCACACAGATACGCAGTATTTT.

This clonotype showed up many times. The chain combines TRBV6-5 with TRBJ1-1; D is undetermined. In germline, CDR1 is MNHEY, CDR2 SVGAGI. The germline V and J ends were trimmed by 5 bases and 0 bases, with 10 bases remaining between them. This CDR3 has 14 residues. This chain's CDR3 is CASSRLSMNTEAFF. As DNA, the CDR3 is TGTGCCAGCAGTCGACTCAGCATGAACACTGAAGCTTTCTTT.

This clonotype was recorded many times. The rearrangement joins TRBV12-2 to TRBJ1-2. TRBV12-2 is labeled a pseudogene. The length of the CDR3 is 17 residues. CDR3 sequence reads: CASRAEQTPRKTYGYTF. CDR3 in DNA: TGTGCAAGTCGCGCTGAACAGACTCCACGAAAGACCTATGGCTACACCTTC.

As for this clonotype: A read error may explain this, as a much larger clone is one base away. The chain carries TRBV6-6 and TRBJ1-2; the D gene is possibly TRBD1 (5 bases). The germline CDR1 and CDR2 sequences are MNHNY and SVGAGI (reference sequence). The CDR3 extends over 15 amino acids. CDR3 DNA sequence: TGTGCCAGCAATTACTCGACATGGGGCGGGAATGGCTACACCTTC. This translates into CASNYSTWGGNGYTF.

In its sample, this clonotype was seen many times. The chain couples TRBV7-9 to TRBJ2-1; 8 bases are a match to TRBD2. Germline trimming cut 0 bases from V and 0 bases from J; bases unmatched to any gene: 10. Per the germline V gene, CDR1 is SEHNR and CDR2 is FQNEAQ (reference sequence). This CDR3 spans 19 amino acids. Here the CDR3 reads CASSLAAGASAVSYNEQFF. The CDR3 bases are TGTGCCAGCAGCTTAGCAGCGGGAGCTAGCGCCGTCTCCTACAATGAGCAGTTCTTC.

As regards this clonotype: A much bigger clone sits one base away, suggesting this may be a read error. CDR3 coding DNA: TGTGCCGGCAGTTTGAGGGAGACTGAAGCTTTCTTT. Translating it yields CAGSLRETEAFF. The chain uses TRBV28 and TRBJ1-1, with D unclear. Per the germline V gene, CDR1 is MDHEN and CDR2 is SYDVKM. The CDR3 totals 12 residues.

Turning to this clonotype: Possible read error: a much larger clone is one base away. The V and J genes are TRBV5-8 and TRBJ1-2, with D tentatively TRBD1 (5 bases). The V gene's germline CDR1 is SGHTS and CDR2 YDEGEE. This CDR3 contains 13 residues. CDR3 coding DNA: TGTGCCGGCAGCTTGGTCAGGGCCTATGGCTACACCTTC. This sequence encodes CAGSLVRAYGYTF.

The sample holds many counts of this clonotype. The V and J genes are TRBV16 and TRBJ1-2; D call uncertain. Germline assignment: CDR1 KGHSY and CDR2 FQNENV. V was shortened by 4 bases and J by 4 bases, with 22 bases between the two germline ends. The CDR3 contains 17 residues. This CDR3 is CASSLTTVVRKTYGYTF. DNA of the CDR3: TGTGCCAGCAGCCTAACAACGGTCGTTAGAAAGACCTATGGCTACACCTTC.

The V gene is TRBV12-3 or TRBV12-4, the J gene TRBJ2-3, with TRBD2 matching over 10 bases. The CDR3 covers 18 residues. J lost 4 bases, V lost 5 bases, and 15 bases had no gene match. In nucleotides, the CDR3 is TGTGCCAGCAGTCCGACACTAGCGGGAACAATCCTTGCAGATACGCAGTATTTT. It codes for CASSPTLAGTILADTQYF.

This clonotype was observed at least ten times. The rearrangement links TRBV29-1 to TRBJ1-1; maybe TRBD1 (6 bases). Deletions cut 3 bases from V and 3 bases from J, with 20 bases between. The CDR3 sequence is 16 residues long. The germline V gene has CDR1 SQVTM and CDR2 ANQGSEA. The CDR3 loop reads CSVELARGMGDTEAFF. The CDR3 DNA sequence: TGCAGCGTTGAGCTGGCCAGGGGAATGGGGGACACTGAAGCTTTCTTT.

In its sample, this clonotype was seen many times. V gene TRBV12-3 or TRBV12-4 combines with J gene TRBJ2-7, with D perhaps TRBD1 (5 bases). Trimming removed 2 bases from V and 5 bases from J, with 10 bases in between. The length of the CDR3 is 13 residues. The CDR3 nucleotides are TGTGCCAGCAGTTTATGGGCAGGGAACGAGCAGTACTTC. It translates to CASSLWAGNEQYF.

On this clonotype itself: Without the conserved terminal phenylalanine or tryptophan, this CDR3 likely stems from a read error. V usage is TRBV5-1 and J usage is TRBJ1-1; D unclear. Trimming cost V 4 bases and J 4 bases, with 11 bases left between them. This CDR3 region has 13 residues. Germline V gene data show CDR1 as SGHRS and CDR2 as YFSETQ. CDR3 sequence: CASSPPSGTEAFS. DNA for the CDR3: TGCGCCAGCAGCCCCCCCTCTGGCACTGAAGCTTTCTCT.

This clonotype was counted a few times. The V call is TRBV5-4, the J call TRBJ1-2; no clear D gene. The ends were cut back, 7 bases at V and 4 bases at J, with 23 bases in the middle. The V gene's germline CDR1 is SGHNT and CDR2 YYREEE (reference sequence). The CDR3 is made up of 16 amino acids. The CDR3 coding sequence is TGTGCCAGCCATCACAGCGTACCAGGAAAGACCTATGGCTACACCTTC. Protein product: CASHHSVPGKTYGYTF.

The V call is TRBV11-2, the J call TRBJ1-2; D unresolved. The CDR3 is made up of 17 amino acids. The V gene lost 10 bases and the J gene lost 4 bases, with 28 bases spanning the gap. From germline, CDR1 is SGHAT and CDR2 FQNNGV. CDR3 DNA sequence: TGTGCCAACGGCACACGCTCAACAAGCAGAAAGACCTATGGCTACACCTTC. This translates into CANGTRSTSRKTYGYTF.

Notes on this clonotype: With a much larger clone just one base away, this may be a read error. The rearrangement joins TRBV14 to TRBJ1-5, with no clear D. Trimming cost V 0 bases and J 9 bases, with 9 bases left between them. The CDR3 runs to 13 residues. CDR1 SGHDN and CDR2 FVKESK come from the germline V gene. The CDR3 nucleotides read TGTGCCAGCAGCCAAGATTGGGGTCGGCCCCAGCATTTT. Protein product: CASSQDWGRPQHF.